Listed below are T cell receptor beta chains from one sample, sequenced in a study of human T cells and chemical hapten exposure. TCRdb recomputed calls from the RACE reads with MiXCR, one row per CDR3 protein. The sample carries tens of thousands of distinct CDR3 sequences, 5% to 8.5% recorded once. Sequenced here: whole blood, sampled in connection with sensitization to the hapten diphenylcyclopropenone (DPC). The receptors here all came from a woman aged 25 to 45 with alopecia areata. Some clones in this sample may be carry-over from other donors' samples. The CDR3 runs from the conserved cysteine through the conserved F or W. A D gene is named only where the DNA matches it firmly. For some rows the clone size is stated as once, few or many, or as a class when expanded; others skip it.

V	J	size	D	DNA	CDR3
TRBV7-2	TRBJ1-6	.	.	TGTGCCAGCAGCCCCTCTGGACAACCGTACCTTAATTCACCCCTCCACTTT	CASSPSGQPYLNSPLHF
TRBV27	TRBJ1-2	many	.	TGTGCCAGCAGTCCCCAAGTTTCAGGACACATCTATGGCTACACCTTC	CASSPQVSGHIYGYTF
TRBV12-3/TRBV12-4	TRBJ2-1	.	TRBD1	TGTGCCAGCAGCCGACAGGGTAATGAGCAGTTCTTC	CASSRQGNEQFF
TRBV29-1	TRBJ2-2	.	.	TGCAGCGTTACAGGGATGAACACCGGGGAGCTGTTTTTT	CSVTGMNTGELFF
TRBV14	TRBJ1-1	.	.	TGTGCCAGCAGCCAGGAATGGACACCCGGCATAATGGGGAACACTGAAGCTTTCTTT	CASSQEWTPGIMGNTEAFF
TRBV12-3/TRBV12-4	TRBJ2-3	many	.	TGTGCCAGCAGCTGGGAGGGGGAAAGAGATACGCAGTATTTT	CASSWEGERDTQYF
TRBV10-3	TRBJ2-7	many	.	TGTGCCATCAGTGAGAGGGATGAGCAGTACTTC	CAISERDEQYF
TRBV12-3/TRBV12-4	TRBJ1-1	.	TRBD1	TGTGCCAGCAGTTTATGGGACAGGGAAAACACTGAAGCTTTCTTT	CASSLWDRENTEAFF
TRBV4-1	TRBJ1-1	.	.	TGCGCCAGCAGCCTGTTGGAGGCGGACACTGAAGCTTTCTTT	CASSLLEADTEAFF
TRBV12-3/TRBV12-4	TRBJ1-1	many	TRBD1	TGTGCCAGCAGGGGAATACAGGGGTATGAAGCTTTCTTT	CASRGIQGYEAFF
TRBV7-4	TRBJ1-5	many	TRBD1	TGTGCCAGCAGATCCCTTCCGGACAGGCGACTTACTTATAGCAATCAGCCCCAGCATTTT	CASRSLPDRRLTYSNQPQHF
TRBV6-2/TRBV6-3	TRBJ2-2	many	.	TGTGCCAGCAGAACAGGGATCGGGGAGCTGTTTTTT	CASRTGIGELFF
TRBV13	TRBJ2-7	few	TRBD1	TGTGCCAGCAGCACCCAGACAGGGGGCAACGAGCAGTACTTC	CASSTQTGGNEQYF
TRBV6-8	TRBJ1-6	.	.	TGTGCCAGCAGTCTGAGGGGGAAATTTTCACCCCTCCACTTT	CASSLRGKFSPLHF
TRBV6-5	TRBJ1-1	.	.	TGTGCCGGACTTTTTTTGGTCCTGAATGAAGCTTTCTTT	CAGLFLVLNEAFF
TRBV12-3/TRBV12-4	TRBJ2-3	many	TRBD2	TGTGCCAGCAACCTAGCGGGGGGGTCGCATACGCAGTATTTT	CASNLAGGSHTQYF
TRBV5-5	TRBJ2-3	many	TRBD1	TGTGCCAGCAGCTTGGGACCGGACAGGGGAAATACGCAGTATTTT	CASSLGPDRGNTQYF
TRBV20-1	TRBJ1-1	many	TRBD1	TGCAGTGCTACTCCGACAGGGGGTCTCCGACCCTCTGAAGCTTTCTTT	CSATPTGGLRPSEAFF
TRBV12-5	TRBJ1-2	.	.	TGTGCTAGTGGTTTTCCCCCGGGAATTGGCTACACCTTC	CASGFPPGIGYTF
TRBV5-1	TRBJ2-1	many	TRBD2	TGCGCCAGCAGCGCCAGACCTCCGGGACTAGCGGGGGGAGTTGAGCAGTTCTTC	CASSARPPGLAGGVEQFF
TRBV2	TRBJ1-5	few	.	TGTGCCAGCAGTGAAGGCCAGGCGAGCAATCAGCCCCAGCATTTT	CASSEGQASNQPQHF
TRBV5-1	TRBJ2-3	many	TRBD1	TGCGCCAGCAGCCCGCAGGGGGCAGACACAGATACGCAGTATTTT	CASSPQGADTDTQYF
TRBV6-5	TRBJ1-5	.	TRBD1	TGTGCCAGCAGTTTACAGGGGGCGGATCAGCCCCAGCATTTT	CASSLQGADQPQHF
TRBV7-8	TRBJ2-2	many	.	TGTGCCAGCAGCTTAGCGGGGGCCGGGGAGCTGTTTTTT	CASSLAGAGELFF
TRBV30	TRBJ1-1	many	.	TGTGCCTGGAGTGTAACTGAAAACACTGAAGCTTTCTTT	CAWSVTENTEAFF
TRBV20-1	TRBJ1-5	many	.	TGCAGTGCTAGGGGGGACAGCAATCAGCCCCAGCATTTT	CSARGDSNQPQHF
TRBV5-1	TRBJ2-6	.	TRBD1	TGCGCCAGCCGGGACAGGCCGAGCTCTGGGGCCAACGTCCTGACTTTC	CASRDRPSSGANVLTF
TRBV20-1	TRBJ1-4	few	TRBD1	TGCAGTGCTAGGGGACAGGGAGGGGATAATGAAAAACTGTTTTTT	CSARGQGGDNEKLFF
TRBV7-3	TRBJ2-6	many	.	TGTGCCAGCAGCTCTGGGAACTCTGGGGCCAACGTCCTGACTTTC	CASSSGNSGANVLTF
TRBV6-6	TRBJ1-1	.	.	TGTGCCAGCAGTCGCACGGGCCGTGAAGCTTTCTTT	CASSRTGREAFF
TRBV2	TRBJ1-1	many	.	TGTGCCAGCAGGGCTAACAGAAACACTGAAGCTTTCTTT	CASRANRNTEAFF
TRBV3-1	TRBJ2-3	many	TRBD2	TGTGCCAGCAGCCTTCGGGGGGGCCCCCCAGATACGCAGTATTTT	CASSLRGGPPDTQYF
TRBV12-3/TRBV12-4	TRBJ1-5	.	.	TGTGCCAGCACCCACAGGGCGAGCAATCAGCCCCAGCATTTT	CASTHRASNQPQHF
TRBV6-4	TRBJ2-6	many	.	TGTGCCAGCAGTCCGCGGGCAGGGAGCTCTGGGGCCAACGTCCTGACTTTC	CASSPRAGSSGANVLTF
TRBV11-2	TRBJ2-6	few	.	TGTGCCAGCAGAGGATGGGCCGGACGTACGACGGGGGCCAACGTCCTGACTTTC	CASRGWAGRTTGANVLTF
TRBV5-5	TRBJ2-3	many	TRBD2	TGTGCCAGCAGCTGGGGAGGGGATACGCAGTATTTT	CASSWGGDTQYF
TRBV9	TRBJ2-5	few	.	TGTGCCAGCAGCGTAAGACCCGTTCCCGGACAGCAAGAGACCCAGTACTTC	CASSVRPVPGQQETQYF
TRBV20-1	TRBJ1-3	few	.	TGCAGTGCTAGAGATTCGGGCTCTTTCAACTCTGGAAACACCATATATTTT	CSARDSGSFNSGNTIYF
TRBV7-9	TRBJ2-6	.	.	TGTGCCAGCAGTCCCCGGGGACGGAACTCTGGGGCCAACGTCCTGACTTTC	CASSPRGRNSGANVLTF
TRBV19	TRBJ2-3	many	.	TGTGCCAGCCAGAGCCATTCCGGGACCTTATCCACAGATACGCAGTATTTT	CASQSHSGTLSTDTQYF
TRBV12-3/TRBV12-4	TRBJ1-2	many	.	TGTGCCAGCAGACCCGGGGGATCTTTCCGTGGCTACACCTTC	CASRPGGSFRGYTF
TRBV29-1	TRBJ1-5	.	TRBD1	TGCAGCGTGACAGGGGGGAGCAATCAGCCCCAGCATTTT	CSVTGGSNQPQHF
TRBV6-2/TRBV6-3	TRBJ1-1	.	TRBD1	TGTGCCAGCAGTTACTCCTTGACAGGGGGCATGAACACTGAAGCTTTCTTT	CASSYSLTGGMNTEAFF
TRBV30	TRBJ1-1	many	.	TGTGCCTGGAGTGGCCAGGAGAACACTGAAGCTTTCTTT	CAWSGQENTEAFF
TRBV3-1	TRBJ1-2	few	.	TGTGCCAGCAGCCAAATCCAAGGGAACTATGGCTACACCTTC	CASSQIQGNYGYTF
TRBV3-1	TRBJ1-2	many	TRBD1	TGTGCCAGCAGCCAAGCCGAGGGGGCGGGGGGCTACACCTTC	CASSQAEGAGGYTF
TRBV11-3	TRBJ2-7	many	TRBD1	TGTGCCAGCAGCTCCCGGGACAGAGTATACGAGCAGTACTTC	CASSSRDRVYEQYF
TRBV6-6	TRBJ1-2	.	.	.	CASSSSDSVYGYNF
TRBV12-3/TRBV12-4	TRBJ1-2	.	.	TGTGCCAGCAGTAGTATCTTGGGTCGGGACTATGGCTACACCTTC	CASSSILGRDYGYTF
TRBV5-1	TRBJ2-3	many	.	TGCGCCAGCAGCTTTGATGCAGGGATTACGCAGTATTTT	CASSFDAGITQYF
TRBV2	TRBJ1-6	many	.	TGTGCCAGCAGTGAAGACCGGAACCAAAGGAATTCACCCCTCCACTTT	CASSEDRNQRNSPLHF
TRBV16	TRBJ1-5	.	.	TGTGCCAGCACTGGGGCAGTCTGGAGCAATCAGCCCCAGCATTTT	CASTGAVWSNQPQHF
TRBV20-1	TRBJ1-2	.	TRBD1	TGCAGTGCTTCGATCCTGGACAGGGATGAAGGCTACACCTTC	CSASILDRDEGYTF
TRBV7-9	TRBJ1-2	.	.	TGTGCCAGCAGCTTAGGTCTTTTTGGCTACACCTTC	CASSLGLFGYTF